This TCR delta chain was documented in a study of delta chains in infants with herpesvirus infections. Gamma-chain- and delta-chain-specific primers converted PBMC RNA into TCR cDNA. TCRdb processed the RT-PCR reads again with the CATT caller. This sample carries 1,500 to 2,000 delta-chain clones, 28% of them seen once, and the ten largest clones take roughly 10%. Losses at the gene ends were 1 base for V and 0 bases for J; bases not matched to a gene: 25. CDR3 length: 23 residues. Germline CDR1 is TSWWSYY and CDR2 is QGS. Specimen: peripheral blood, collected at time point 3 of longitudinal follow-up. J is TRDJ1 and V is TRDV1, with 8 bases matching TRDD2. This receptor was obtained from a human donor who was a Ugandan infant, either HIV-exposed or HIV-unexposed (not recorded which). In nucleotides, the CDR3 is TGTGCTCTTGGGGAACCCCTCCCCTTCCTAGGGGGAGAACTGGGCCCGTACACCGATAAACTCATCTTT. It codes for CALGEPLPFLGGELGPYTDKLIF.